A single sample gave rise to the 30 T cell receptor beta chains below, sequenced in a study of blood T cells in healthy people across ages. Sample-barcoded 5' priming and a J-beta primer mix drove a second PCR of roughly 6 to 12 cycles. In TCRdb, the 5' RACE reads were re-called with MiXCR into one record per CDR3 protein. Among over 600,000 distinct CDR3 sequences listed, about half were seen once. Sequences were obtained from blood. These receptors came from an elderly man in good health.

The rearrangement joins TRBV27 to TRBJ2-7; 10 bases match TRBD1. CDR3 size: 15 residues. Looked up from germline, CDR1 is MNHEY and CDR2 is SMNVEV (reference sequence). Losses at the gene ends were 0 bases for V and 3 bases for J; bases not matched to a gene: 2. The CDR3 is CASSLSGTGDYEQYF. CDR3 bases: TGTGCCAGCAGTTTATCAGGGACAGGGGACTACGAGCAGTACTTC.

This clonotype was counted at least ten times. For the CDR3, the DNA is TGTGCCAGCAGAAAAGACACCAACACCGGGGAGCTGTTTTTT. It translates to CASRKDTNTGELFF. The genes are TRBV7-3 and TRBJ2-2; D unclear. Germline CDR1 SGHTA, CDR2 FQGTGA. The V end was cut by 6 bases, the J end by 2 bases, with 10 bases between. This CDR3 contains 14 residues. Drawing the rest from reference TRBV7-3 and TRBJ2-2, the complete variable domain is GAGVSQTPSNKVTEKGKYVELRCDPISGHTALYWYRQSLGQGPEFLIYFQGTGAADDSGLPNDRFFAVRPEGSVSTLKIQRTERGDSAVYLCASRKDTNTGELFFGEGSRLTVL.

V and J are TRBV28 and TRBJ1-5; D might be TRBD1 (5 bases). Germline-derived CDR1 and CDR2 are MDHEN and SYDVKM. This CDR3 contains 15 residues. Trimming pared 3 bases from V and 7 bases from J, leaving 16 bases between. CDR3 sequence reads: CASSLTGRGVQPQHF. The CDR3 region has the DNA TGTGCCAGCAGTTTGACGGGACGGGGGGTGCAGCCCCAGCATTTT.

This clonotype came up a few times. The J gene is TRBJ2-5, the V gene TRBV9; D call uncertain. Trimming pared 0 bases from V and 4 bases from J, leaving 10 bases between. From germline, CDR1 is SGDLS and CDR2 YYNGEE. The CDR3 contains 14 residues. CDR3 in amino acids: CASSVGSMRETQYF. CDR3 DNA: TGTGCCAGCAGCGTAGGTAGCATGAGAGAGACCCAGTACTTC.

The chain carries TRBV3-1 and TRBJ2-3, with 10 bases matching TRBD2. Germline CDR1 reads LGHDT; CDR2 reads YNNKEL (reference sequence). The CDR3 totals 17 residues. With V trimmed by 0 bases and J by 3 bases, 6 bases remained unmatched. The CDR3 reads CASSQDLSGRPTDTQYF. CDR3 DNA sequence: TGTGCCAGCAGCCAAGATCTTAGCGGGAGGCCGACAGATACGCAGTATTTT.

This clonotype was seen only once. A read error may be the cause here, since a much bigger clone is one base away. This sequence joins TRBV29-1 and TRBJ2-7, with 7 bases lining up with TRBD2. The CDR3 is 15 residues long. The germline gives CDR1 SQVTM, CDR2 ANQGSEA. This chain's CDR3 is CSIEGRGLTSYEQYF. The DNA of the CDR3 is TGCAGCATTGAAGGGAGGGGACTGACCTCCTACGAGCAGTACTTC.

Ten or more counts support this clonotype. This CDR3 is CASSLGVVASEQYF. In nucleotides, the CDR3 is TGCGCCAGCAGCTTGGGAGTAGTTGCGAGCGAGCAGTACTTC. The rearrangement uses TRBV5-1 and TRBJ2-7, with D hard to call. Trimming took 0 bases from V and 6 from J, leaving 13 bases between them. From germline, CDR1 is SGHRS and CDR2 YFSETQ. The CDR3 covers 14 residues.

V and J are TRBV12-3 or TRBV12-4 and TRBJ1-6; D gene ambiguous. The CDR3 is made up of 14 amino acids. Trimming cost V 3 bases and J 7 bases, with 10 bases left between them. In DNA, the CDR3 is TGTGCCAGCAGTTTGTGGGCGAGGAATTCACCCCTCCACTTT. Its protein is CASSLWARNSPLHF.

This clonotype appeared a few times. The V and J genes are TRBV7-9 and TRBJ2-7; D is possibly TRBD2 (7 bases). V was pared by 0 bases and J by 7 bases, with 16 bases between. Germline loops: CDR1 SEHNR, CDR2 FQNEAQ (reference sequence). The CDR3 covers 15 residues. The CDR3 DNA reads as TGTGCCAGCAGCTTAGCGGGGGGGCCTGTGCGGGAGCAGTACTTC. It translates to CASSLAGGPVREQYF.

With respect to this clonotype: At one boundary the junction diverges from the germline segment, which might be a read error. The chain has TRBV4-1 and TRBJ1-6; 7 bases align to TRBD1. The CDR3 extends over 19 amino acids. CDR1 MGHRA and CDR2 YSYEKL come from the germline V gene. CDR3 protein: CASSQDMDRFSSYNSPPHF. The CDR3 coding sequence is TGCGCCAGCAGCCAAGATATGGACAGGTTCAGCTCCTATAATTCACCCCCCCACTTT.

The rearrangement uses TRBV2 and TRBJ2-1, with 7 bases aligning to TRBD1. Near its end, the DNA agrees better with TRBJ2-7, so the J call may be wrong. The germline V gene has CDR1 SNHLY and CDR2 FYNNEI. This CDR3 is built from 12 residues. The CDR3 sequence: CASGTVYNEQYF. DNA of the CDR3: TGTGCCAGCGGGACAGTCTACAATGAGCAGTACTTC.

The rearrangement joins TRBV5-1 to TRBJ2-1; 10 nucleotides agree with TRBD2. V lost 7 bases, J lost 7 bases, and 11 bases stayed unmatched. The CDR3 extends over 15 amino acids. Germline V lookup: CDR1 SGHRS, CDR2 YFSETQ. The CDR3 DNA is TGCGCCAGCGGACTCTCTAGCGGGGGCTCAAATGAGCAGTTCTTC. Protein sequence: CASGLSSGGSNEQFF.

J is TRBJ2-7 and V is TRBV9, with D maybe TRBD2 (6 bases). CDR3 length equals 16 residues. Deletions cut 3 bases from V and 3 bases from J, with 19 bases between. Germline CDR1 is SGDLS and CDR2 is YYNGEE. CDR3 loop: CASSAPAGPPYYEQYF. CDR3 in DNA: TGTGCCAGCAGCGCCCCCGCGGGACCACCATACTACGAGCAGTACTTC.

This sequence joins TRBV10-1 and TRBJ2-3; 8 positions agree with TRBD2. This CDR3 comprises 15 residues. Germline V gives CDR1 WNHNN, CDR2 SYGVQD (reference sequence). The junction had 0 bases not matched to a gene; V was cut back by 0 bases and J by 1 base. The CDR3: CASSESGLGTDTQYF. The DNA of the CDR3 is TGCGCCAGCAGTGAGTCGGGACTAGGCACAGATACGCAGTATTTT.

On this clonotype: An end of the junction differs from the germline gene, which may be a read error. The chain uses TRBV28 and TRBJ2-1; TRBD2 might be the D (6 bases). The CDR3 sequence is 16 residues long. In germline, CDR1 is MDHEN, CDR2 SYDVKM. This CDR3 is CASSLSLGGVYNGQFF. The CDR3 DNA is TGTGCCAGCAGTCTCAGCCTTGGCGGGGTCTACAATGGGCAGTTCTTC. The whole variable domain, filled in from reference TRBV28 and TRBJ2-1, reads DVKVTQSSRYLVKRTGEKVFLECVQDMDHENMFWYRQDPGLGLRLIYFSYDVKMKEKGDIPEGYSVSREKKERFSLILESASTNQTSMYLCASSLSLGGVYNGQFFGPGTRLTVL.

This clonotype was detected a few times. The CDR3 loop is CASSAGTGVAGQFF. DNA for the CDR3: TGTGCCAGCAGTGCCGGGACAGGGGTGGCGGGACAGTTCTTC. This rearrangement joins TRBV12-3 or TRBV12-4 to TRBJ2-1; TRBD1 agrees at 10 bases. The CDR3 length is 14 residues. The trim removed 5 bases at V and 13 bases at J, leaving 11 bases unmatched.

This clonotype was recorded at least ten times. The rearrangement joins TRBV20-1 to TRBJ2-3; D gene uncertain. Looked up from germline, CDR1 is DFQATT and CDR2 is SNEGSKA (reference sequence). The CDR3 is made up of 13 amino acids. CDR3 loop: CSAPALHVETQYF. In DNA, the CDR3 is TGCAGCGCCCCGGCCCTACACGTCGAAACGCAGTATTTT.

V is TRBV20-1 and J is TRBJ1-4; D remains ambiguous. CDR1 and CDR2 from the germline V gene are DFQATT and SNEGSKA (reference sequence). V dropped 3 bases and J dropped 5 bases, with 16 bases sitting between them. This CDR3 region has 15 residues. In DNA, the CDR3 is TGCAGTGCTAGTCTCGTTGGAGGTCTGAATGAAAAACTGTTTTTT. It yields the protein CSASLVGGLNEKLFF.

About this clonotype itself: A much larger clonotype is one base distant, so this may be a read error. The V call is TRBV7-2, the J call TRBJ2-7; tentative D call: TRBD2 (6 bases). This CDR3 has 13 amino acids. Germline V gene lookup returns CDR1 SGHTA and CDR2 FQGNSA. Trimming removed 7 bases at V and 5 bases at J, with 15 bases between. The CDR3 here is CASKERVPDEQYF. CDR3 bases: TGTGCCAGCAAGGAGCGGGTCCCCGACGAGCAGTACTTC.

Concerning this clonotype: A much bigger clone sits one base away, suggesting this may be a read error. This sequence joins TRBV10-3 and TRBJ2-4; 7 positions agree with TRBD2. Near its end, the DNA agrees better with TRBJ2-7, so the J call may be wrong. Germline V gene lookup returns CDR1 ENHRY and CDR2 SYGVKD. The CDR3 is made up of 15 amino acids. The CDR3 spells CAISESGASGYEQYF. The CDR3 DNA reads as TGTGCCATCAGTGAGTCCGGGGCTAGCGGCTACGAGCAGTACTTC.

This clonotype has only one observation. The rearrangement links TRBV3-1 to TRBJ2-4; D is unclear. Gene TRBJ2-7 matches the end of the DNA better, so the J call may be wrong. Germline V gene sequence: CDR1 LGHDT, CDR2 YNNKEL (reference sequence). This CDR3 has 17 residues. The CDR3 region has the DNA TGTGCCAGCAGCCAAGACGGCAAGTCCTTCAAATACTACGAGCAGTACTTC. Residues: CASSQDGKSFKYYEQYF.

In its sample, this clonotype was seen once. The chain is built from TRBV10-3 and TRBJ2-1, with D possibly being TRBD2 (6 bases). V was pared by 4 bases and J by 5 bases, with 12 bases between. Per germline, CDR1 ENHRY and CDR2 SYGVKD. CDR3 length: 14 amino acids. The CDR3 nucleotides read TGTGCCATCAGTGGGGACCGACTAGACAATGAGCAGTTCTTC. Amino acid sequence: CAISGDRLDNEQFF.

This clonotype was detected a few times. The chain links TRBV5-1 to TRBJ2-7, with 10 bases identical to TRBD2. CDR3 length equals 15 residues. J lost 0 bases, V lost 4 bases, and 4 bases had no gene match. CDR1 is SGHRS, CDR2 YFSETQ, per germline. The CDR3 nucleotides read TGCGCCAGCAGCACTAGCGGGACTCCCTCCTACGAGCAGTACTTC. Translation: CASSTSGTPSYEQYF.

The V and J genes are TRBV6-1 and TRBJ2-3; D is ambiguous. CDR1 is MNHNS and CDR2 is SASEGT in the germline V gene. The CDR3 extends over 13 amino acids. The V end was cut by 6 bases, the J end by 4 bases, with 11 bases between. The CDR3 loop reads CASSVVRADTQYF. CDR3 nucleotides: TGTGCCAGCAGCGTCGTAAGGGCAGATACGCAGTATTTT.

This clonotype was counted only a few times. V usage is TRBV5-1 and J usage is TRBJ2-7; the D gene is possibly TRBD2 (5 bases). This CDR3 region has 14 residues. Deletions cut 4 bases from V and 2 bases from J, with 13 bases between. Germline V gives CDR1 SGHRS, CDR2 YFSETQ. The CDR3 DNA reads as TGCGCCAGCAGCACTGAGGGTATCCCCTACGAGCAGTACTTC. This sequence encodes CASSTEGIPYEQYF. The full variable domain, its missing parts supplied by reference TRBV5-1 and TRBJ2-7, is KAGVTQTPRYLIKTRGQQVTLSCSPISGHRSVSWYQQTPGQGLQFLFEYFSETQRNKGNFPGRFSGRQFSNSRSEMNVSTLELGDSALYLCASSTEGIPYEQYFGPGTRLTVT.

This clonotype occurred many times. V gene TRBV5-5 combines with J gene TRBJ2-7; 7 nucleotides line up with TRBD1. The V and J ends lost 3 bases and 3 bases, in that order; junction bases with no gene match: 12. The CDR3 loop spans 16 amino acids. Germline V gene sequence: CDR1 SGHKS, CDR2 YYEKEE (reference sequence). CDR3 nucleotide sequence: TGTGCCAGCAGCTCAGCCGGGACAGATACACTCTACGAGCAGTACTTC. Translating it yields CASSSAGTDTLYEQYF.

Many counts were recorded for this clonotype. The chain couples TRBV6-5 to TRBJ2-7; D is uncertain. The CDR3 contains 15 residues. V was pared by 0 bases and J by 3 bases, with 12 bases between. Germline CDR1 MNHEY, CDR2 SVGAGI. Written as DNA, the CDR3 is TGTGCCAGCAGTTACTCTCGCCAAATCCTCTACGAGCAGTACTTC. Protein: CASSYSRQILYEQYF.

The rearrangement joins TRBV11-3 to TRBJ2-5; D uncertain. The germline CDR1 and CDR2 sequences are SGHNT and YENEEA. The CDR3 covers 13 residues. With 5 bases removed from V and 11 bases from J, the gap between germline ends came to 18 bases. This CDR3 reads CASSRNSYNEQYF. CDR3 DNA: TGTGCCAGCAGCAGAAATAGCTACAATGAGCAGTACTTC.

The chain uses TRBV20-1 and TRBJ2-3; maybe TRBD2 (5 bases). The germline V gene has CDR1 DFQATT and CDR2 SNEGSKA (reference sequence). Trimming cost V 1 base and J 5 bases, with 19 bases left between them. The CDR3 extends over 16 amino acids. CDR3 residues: CSARGRASLGGDTQYF. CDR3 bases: TGCAGTGCTAGAGGGCGGGCCTCCCTAGGCGGAGATACGCAGTATTTT.

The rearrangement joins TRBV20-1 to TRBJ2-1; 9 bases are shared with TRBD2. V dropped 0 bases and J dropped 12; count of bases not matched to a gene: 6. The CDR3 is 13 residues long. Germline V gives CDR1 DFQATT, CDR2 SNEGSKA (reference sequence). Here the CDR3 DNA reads TGCAGTGCTAGAGAATGGGGCGGGAGGGCGCAGTTCTTC. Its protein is CSAREWGGRAQFF.